This T cell receptor beta chain was identified in a study of a mutant IDH1 vaccine in newly diagnosed glioma. The time point denotes: week 23, last vaccination. Vaccination used 300 ug of mutant IDH1 20-mer peptide per dose, with topical imiquimod. The table lists this clone with a count of one. Its antigen is unknown. Assay: immunoSEQ multiplex PCR; the TCRdb copy retains only in-frame clones and omits some. Of approximately 66,000 clones detected, about 80% appear once; the ten largest clones hold about an eighth. Germline-derived CDR1 and CDR2 are SNHLY and FYNNEI. Unmatched junction bases numbered 7, after V lost 10 bases and J lost 1 base. There are 13 residues in the CDR3.

This receptor was taken from a young man with glioma. The input for sequencing was PBMCs, taken from a glioma patient whose treatment included an IDH1 peptide vaccine. This chain links TRBV2 with TRBJ2-7, with 7 positions matching TRBD2. The CDR3 loop is CANARDYSYEQYF. DNA for the CDR3: TGTGCCAACGCCCGGGACTATTCCTACGAGCAGTACTTC.